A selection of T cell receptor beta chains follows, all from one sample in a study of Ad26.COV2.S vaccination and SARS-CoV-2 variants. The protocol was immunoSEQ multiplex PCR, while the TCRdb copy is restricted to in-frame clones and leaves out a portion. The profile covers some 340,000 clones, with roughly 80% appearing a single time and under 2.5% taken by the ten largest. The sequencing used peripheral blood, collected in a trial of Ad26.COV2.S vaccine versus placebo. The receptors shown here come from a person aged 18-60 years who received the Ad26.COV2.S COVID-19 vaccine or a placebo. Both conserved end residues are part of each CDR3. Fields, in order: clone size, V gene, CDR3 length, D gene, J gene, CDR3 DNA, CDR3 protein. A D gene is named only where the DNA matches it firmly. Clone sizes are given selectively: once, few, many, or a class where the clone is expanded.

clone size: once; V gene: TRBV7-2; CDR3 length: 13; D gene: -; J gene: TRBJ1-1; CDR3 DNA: TGTGCCAGCAGACCCGACGGCGAACGAAAAGCTTTCTTT; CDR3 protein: CASRPDGERKAFF
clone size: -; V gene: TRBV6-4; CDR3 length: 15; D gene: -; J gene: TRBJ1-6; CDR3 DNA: TGTGCCAGCAGTGAATTCAGCGGGGGTAATTCACCCCTCCACTTT; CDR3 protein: CASSEFSGGNSPLHF
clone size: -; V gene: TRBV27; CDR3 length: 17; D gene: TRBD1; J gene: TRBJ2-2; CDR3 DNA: TGTGCCAGCAGTTTATCGAAGGGACAGGGGGCGACCGGGGAGCTGTTTTTT; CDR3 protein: CASSLSKGQGATGELFF
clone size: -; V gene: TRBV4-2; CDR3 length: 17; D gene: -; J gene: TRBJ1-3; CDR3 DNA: TGTGCCAGCAGCCAAGATCGGGGGGGCGCGGGTGGAAACACCATATATTTT; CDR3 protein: CASSQDRGGAGGNTIYF
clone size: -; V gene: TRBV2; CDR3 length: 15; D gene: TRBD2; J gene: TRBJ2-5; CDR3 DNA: TGTGCCAGCAGTGCTAGCGGGGGGGCCCAAGAGACCCAGTACTTC; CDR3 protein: CASSASGGAQETQYF
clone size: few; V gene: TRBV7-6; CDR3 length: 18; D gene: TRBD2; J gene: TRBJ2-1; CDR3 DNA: TGTGCCAGCAGCCCCACCCAGCGGGGATCAAACTCCTACAATGAGCAGTTCTTC; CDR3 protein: CASSPTQRGSNSYNEQFF
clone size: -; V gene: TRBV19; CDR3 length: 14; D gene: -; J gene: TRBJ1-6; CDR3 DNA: TGTGCCAGTAGTATCTGGGGGACTAATTCACCCCTCCACTTT; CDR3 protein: CASSIWGTNSPLHF
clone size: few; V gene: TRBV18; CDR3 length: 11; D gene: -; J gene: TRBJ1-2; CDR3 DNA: TGTGCCAGCTCACGCGAGGCCGGCTACACCTTC; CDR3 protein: CASSREAGYTF
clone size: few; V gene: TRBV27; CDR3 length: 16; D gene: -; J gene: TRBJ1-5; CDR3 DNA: TGTGCCAGCAGTTTAGACGGGCCTAATAGCAATCAGCCCCAGCATTTT; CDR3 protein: CASSLDGPNSNQPQHF
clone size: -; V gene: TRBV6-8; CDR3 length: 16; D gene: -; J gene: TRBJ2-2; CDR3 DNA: TGTGCCAGCAGTTCTCAGGAAGGATCGAACACCGGGGAGCTGTTTTTT; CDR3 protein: CASSSQEGSNTGELFF
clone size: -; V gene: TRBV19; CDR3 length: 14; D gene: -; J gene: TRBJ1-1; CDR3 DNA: TGTGCCAGTAGTATAGATCGATTGGACACTGAAGCTTTCTTT; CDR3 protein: CASSIDRLDTEAFF
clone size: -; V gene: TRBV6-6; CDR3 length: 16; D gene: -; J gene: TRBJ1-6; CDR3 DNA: TGTGCCAGCGCAACAGGGTCTAGGCCCTATAATTCACCCCTCCACTTT; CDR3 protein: CASATGSRPYNSPLHF
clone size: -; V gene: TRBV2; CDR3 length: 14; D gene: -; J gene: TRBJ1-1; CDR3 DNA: TGTGCCAGCGGTCTTGGGCAGATGAACACTGAAGCTTTCTTT; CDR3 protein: CASGLGQMNTEAFF
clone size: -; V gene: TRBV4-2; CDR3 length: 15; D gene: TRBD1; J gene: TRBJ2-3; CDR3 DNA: TGTGCCAGCAGCCAAGAAAGGACAGGGACAGATACGCAGTATTTT; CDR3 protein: CASSQERTGTDTQYF
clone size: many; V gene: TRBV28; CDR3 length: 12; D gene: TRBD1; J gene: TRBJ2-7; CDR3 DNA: TGTGCCAGCACGACCAGGGGGACCGAGCAGTACTTC; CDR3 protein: CASTTRGTEQYF
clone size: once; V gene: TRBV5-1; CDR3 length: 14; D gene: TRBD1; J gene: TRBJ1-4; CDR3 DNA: TGCGCCAGCAGCCGGGACAGGGCAAGGGAAAAACTGTTTTTT; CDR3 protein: CASSRDRAREKLFF
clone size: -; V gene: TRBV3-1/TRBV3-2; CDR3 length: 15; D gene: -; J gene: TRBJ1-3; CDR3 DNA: TGTGCCAGCACCCCCCCGGCAGGGGTTGGAAACACCATATATTTT; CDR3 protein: CASTPPAGVGNTIYF
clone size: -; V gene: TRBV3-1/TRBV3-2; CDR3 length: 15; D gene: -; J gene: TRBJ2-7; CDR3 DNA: TGTGCCAGCAGCCAATTCCGGGCCGTCGGATACGAGCAGTACTTC; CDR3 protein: CASSQFRAVGYEQYF
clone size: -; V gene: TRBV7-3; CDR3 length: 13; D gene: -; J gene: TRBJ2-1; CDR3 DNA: TGTGCCAGCAGCTTAACAGGGCACCGTGAGCAGTTCTTC; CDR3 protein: CASSLTGHREQFF
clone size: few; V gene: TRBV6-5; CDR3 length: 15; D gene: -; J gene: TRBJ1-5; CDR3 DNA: TGTGCCAGCAGTCCCATCGGCGGGGGCAATCAGCCCCAGCATTTT; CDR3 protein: CASSPIGGGNQPQHF
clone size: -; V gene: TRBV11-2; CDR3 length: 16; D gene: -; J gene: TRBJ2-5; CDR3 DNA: TGTGCCAGCAGCTTAGAGATACAGGCTCAGGGGGAGACCCAGTACTTC; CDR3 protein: CASSLEIQAQGETQYF
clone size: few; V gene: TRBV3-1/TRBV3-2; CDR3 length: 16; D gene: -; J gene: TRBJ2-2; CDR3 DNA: TGTGCCAGCAGCCAAGAATCGACCGGGAACACCGGGGAGCTGTTTTTT; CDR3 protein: CASSQESTGNTGELFF
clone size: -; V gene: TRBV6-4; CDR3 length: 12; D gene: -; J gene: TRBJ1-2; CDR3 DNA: TGTGCCGCTGGGAGGATGGACTATGGCTACACCTTC; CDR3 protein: CAAGRMDYGYTF
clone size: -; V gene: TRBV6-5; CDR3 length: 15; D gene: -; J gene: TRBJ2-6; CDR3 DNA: TGTGCCAGCAGTTCCCCTCGGGGGTTCGCCAACGTCCTGACTTTC; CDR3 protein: CASSSPRGFANVLTF
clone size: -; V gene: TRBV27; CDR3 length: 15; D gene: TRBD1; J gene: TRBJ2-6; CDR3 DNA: TGTGCCAGCAGTTGGACAGGTGCTGGGGCCAACGTCCTGACTTTC; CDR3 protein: CASSWTGAGANVLTF
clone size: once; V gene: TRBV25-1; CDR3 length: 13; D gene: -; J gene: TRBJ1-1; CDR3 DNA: TGTGCCAGCAGTGATCGGGGAAGGACTGAAGCTTTCTTT; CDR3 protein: CASSDRGRTEAFF
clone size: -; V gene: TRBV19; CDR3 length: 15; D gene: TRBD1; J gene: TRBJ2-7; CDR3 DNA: TGTGCCAGTAGTCATGGGGCAGGGGGTGTTTACGAGCAGTACTTC; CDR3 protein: CASSHGAGGVYEQYF
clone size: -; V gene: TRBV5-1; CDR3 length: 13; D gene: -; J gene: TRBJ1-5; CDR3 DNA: TGCGCCAGCAGCTGGGGGGGCAATCAGCCCCAGCATTTT; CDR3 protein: CASSWGGNQPQHF
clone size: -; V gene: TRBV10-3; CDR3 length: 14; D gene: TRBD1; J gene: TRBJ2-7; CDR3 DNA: TGTGCCATCAGCGAATACTCAGGGGGCAACGAGCAGTACTTC; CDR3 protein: CAISEYSGGNEQYF
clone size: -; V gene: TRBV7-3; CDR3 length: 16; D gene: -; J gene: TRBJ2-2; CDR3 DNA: TGTGCCAGCAGCCCTTTACCCCAGGGCTACACCGGGGAGCTGTTTTTT; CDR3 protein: CASSPLPQGYTGELFF
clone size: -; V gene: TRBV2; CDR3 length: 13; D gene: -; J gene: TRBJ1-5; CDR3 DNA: TGTGCCAGCAAGGAGGGCAGCAATCAGCCCCAGCATTTT; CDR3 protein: CASKEGSNQPQHF
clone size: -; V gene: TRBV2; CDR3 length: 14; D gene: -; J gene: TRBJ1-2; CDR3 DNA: TGTGCCAGCAGTGTGACAGGTACTAACTATGGCTACACCTTC; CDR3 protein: CASSVTGTNYGYTF
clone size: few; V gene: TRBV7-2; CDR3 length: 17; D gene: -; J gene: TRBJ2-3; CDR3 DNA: TGTGCCAGCAGCCGTACCCCCCGGGACACGATCACAGATACGCAGTATTTT; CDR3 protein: CASSRTPRDTITDTQYF
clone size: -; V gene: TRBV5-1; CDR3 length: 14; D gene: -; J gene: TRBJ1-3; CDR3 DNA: TGCGCCAGCAGCTTGGCAGGTTATGGAAACACCATATATTTT; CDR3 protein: CASSLAGYGNTIYF
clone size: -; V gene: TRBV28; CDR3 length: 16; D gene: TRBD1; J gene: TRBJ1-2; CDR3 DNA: TGTGCCAGCAGTGGAGCCGGGACAGGGGGCAACTATGGCTACACCTTC; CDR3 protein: CASSGAGTGGNYGYTF
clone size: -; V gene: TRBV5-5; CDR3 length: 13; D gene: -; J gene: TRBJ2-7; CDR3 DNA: TGTGCCAGCAGCTCGGACGCTCCAGTAGAGCAGTACTTC; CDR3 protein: CASSSDAPVEQYF
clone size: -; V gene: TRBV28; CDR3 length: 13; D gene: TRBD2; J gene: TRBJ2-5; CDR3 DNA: TGTGCCAGCGCGGGGGGCCCACAAGAGACCCAGTACTTC; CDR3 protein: CASAGGPQETQYF
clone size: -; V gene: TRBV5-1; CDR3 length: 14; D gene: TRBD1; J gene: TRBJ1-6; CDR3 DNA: TGCGCCAGCAGCTTGGACGGGACAGGCTCACCCCTCCACTTT; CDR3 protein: CASSLDGTGSPLHF
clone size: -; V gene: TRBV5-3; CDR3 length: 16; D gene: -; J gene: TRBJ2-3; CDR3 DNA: TGTGCCAGAAGCTTGCGACTAGTGGCCTGCACAGATACGCAGTATTTT; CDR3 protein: CARSLRLVACTDTQYF
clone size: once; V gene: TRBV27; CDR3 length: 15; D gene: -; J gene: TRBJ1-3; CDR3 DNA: TGTGCCAGCAGTTCCGGGATACGCTCTGGAAACACCATATATTTT; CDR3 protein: CASSSGIRSGNTIYF
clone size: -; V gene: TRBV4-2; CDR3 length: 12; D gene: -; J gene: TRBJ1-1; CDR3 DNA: TGTGCCAGCAGCCAAGGTCTGCCCCGAGCTTTCTTT; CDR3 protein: CASSQGLPRAFF
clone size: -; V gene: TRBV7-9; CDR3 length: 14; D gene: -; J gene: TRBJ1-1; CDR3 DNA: TGTGCCAGCAGCCACGCAGGGCCGTACACTGAAGCTTTCTTT; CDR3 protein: CASSHAGPYTEAFF
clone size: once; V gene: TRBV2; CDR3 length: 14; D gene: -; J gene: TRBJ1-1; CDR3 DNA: TGTGCCAGCAGATTGCAGGGAACGAACACTGAAGCTTTCTTT; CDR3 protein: CASRLQGTNTEAFF